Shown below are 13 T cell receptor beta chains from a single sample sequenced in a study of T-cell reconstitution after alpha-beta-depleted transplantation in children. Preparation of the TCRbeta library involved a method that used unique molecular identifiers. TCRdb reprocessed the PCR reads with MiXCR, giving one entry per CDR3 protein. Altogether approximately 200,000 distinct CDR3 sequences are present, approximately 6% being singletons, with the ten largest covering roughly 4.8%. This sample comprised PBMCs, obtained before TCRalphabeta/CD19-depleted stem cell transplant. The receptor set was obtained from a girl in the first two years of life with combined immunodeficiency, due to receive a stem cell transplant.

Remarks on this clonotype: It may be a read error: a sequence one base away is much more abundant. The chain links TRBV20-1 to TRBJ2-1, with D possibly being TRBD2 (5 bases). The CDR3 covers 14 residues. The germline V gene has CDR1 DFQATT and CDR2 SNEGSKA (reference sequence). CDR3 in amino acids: CSAKERGFGDEQSF. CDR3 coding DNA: TGCAGTGCAAAGGAGCGCGGGTTTGGGGATGAGCAGTCCTTC.

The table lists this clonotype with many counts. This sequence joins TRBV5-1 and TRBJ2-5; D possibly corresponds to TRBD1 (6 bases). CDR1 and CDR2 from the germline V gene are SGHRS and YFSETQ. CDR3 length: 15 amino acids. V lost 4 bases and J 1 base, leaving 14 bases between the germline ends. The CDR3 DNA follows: TGCGCCAGCAGCGAACTAGAGGGGGTCCAAGAGACCCAGTACTTC. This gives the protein CASSELEGVQETQYF.

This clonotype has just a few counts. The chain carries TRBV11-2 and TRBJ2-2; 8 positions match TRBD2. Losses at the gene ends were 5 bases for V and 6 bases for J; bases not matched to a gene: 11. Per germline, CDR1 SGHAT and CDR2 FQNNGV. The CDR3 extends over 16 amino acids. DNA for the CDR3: TGTGCCAGCAGCCTCGGCTGGCCTAGCGGGTCCGGGGAGCTGTTTTTT. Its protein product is CASSLGWPSGSGELFF.

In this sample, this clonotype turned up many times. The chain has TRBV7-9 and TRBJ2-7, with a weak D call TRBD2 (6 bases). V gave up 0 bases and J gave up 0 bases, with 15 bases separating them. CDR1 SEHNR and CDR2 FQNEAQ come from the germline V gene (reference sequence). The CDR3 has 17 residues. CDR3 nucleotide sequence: TGTGCCAGCAGCTTAGCCTGGGAGGACCAGAGCTCCTACGAGCAGTACTTC. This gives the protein CASSLAWEDQSSYEQYF.

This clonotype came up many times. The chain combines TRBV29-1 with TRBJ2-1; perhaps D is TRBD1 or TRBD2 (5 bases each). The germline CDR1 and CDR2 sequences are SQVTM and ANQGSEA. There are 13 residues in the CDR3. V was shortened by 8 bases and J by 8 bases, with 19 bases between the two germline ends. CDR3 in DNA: TGCAGCCCCCGTGAGGGGCCCGAGGATGAGCAGTTCTTC. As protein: CSPREGPEDEQFF.

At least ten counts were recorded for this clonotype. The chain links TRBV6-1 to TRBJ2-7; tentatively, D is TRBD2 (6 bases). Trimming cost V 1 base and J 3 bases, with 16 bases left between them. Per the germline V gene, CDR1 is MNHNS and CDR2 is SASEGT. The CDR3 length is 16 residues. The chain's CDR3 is CASSEVLAQAGYEQYF. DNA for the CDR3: TGTGCCAGCAGTGAAGTGCTAGCGCAGGCGGGCTACGAGCAGTACTTC.

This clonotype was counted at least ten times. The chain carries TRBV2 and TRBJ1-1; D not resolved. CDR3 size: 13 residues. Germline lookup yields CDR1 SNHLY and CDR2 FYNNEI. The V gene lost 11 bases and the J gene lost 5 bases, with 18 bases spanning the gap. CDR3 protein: CAGVSTWVTEAFF. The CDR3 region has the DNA TGTGCCGGAGTATCGACCTGGGTTACTGAAGCTTTCTTT.

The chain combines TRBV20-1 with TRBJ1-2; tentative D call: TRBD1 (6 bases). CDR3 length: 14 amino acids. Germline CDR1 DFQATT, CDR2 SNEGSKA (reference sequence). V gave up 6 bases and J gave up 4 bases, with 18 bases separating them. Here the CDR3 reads CSALEGGTAYGYTF. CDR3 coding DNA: TGCAGTGCACTAGAGGGGGGGACGGCCTATGGCTACACCTTC.

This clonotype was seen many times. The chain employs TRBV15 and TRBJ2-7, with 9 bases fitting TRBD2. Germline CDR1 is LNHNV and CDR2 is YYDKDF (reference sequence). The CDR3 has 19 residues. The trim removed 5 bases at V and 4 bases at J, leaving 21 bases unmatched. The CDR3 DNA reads TGTGCCACCAGCCCCGGGATAGCGGGAGTCATCCAGCTTCCTTACGAGCAGTACTTC. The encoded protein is CATSPGIAGVIQLPYEQYF.

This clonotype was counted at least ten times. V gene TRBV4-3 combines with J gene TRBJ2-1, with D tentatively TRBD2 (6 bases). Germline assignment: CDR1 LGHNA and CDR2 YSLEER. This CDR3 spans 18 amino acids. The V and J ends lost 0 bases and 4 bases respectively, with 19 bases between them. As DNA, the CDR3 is TGCGCCAGCAGCCAAGATCCGAGCATTAGCGGACTGTACAATGAGCAGTTCTTC. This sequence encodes CASSQDPSISGLYNEQFF.

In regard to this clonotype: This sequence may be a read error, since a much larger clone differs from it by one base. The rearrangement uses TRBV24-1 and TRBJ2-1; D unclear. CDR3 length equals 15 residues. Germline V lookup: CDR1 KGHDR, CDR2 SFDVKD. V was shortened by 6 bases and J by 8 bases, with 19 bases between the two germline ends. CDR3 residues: CATSYPRSASYEQFF. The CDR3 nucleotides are TGTGCCACCAGTTACCCCAGGTCAGCAAGCTATGAGCAGTTCTTC.

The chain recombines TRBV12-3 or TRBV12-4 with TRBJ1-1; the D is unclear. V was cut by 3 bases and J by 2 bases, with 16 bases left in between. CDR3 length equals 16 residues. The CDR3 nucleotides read TGTGCCAGCAGTTTTGAAACGGACGGTGCAAACACTGAAGCTTTCTTT. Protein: CASSFETDGANTEAFF.

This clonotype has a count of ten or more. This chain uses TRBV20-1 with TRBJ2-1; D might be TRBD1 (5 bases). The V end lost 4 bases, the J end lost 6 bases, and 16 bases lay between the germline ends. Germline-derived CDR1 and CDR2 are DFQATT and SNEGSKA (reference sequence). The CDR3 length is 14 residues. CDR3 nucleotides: TGCAGTGCTATGGTGGGCAGTAGGGGCAATGAGCAGTTCTTC. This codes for CSAMVGSRGNEQFF.